A selection of T cell receptor beta chains follows, all from one sample in a study of long-term antiretroviral therapy in people with HIV. Profiling relied on immunoSEQ multiplex PCR, and the TCRdb table lists in-frame clones only, not all of them. The profile shows about 25,000 clones, about 77% of them singletons. Here the sequenced sample was unsorted PBMCs, taken 0.5 years after starting antiretroviral therapy. The receptors originated from a woman aged 40 to 50 with HIV. Each CDR3 is given with its conserved first and last residue. The order of the fields is CDR3 protein, V gene, clone size, J gene, CDR3 length. Expanded clones get a size class; other rows say once, few or many, or leave the size out.

CDR3 protein: CASTADRGLMNTEAFF
V gene: TRBV5-1
clone size: -
J gene: TRBJ1-1
CDR3 length: 16

CDR3 protein: CASSAARGGGEQYF
V gene: TRBV5-4
clone size: -
J gene: TRBJ2-7
CDR3 length: 14

CDR3 protein: CASSNPGLAGVTGELFF
V gene: TRBV28
clone size: -
J gene: TRBJ2-2
CDR3 length: 17

CDR3 protein: CASSRLAGGPQETQYF
V gene: TRBV11-2
clone size: -
J gene: TRBJ2-5
CDR3 length: 16

CDR3 protein: CASSGQGAGETQYF
V gene: TRBV19
clone size: -
J gene: TRBJ2-5
CDR3 length: 14

CDR3 protein: CASSNDRDDQPQHF
V gene: TRBV28
clone size: -
J gene: TRBJ1-5
CDR3 length: 14

CDR3 protein: CASSRDWTGGRQTQYF
V gene: TRBV6-6
clone size: -
J gene: TRBJ2-5
CDR3 length: 16

CDR3 protein: CASSKAAGRTGELFF
V gene: TRBV21-1
clone size: -
J gene: TRBJ2-2
CDR3 length: 15

CDR3 protein: CACGQGNGETQYF
V gene: TRBV30
clone size: -
J gene: TRBJ2-5
CDR3 length: 13

CDR3 protein: CASSLARTVNTEAFF
V gene: TRBV7-9
clone size: few
J gene: TRBJ1-1
CDR3 length: 15

CDR3 protein: CASSHGGGDYGYTF
V gene: TRBV5-1
clone size: -
J gene: TRBJ1-2
CDR3 length: 14

CDR3 protein: CASSPNRLAQETQYF
V gene: TRBV7-9
clone size: -
J gene: TRBJ2-5
CDR3 length: 15

CDR3 protein: CASSIKGEGAPYEQYF
V gene: TRBV21-1
clone size: -
J gene: TRBJ2-7
CDR3 length: 16

CDR3 protein: CASSGQSTQPQHF
V gene: TRBV18
clone size: -
J gene: TRBJ1-5
CDR3 length: 13

CDR3 protein: CASSSPIPQGAGQPQHF
V gene: TRBV28
clone size: few
J gene: TRBJ1-5
CDR3 length: 17

CDR3 protein: CASSFNNNRGAGNTEAFF
V gene: TRBV5-5
clone size: -
J gene: TRBJ1-1
CDR3 length: 18

CDR3 protein: CASSLGGAANEQFF
V gene: TRBV5-1
clone size: -
J gene: TRBJ2-1
CDR3 length: 14

CDR3 protein: CASSPTVGASGGYEQFF
V gene: TRBV7-8
clone size: -
J gene: TRBJ2-1
CDR3 length: 17

CDR3 protein: CASSGSFDFDEQFF
V gene: TRBV11-3
clone size: -
J gene: TRBJ2-1
CDR3 length: 14

CDR3 protein: CASSLEDTQYF
V gene: TRBV7-9
clone size: -
J gene: TRBJ2-3
CDR3 length: 11

CDR3 protein: CASSSEHFPFGHTIYF
V gene: TRBV7-9
clone size: -
J gene: TRBJ1-3
CDR3 length: 16

CDR3 protein: CASSSLSGEQFF
V gene: TRBV7-6
clone size: once
J gene: TRBJ2-1
CDR3 length: 12

CDR3 protein: CASSLDGQGGGYTF
V gene: TRBV5-1
clone size: -
J gene: TRBJ1-2
CDR3 length: 14

CDR3 protein: CATSEPVGFSYNEQFF
V gene: TRBV15
clone size: once
J gene: TRBJ2-1
CDR3 length: 16

CDR3 protein: CASSQSGGRGELFF
V gene: TRBV7-6
clone size: -
J gene: TRBJ2-2
CDR3 length: 14

CDR3 protein: CASSQERGPSKGYTF
V gene: TRBV14
clone size: few
J gene: TRBJ1-2
CDR3 length: 15

CDR3 protein: CASSLALVTNQPQHF
V gene: TRBV28
clone size: -
J gene: TRBJ1-5
CDR3 length: 15

CDR3 protein: CASSYRRNTEAFF
V gene: TRBV6-5
clone size: once
J gene: TRBJ1-1
CDR3 length: 13

CDR3 protein: CALDSHCYEQYF
V gene: TRBV6-9
clone size: -
J gene: TRBJ2-7
CDR3 length: 12

CDR3 protein: CATGTSGGAVTDTQYF
V gene: TRBV7-8
clone size: -
J gene: TRBJ2-3
CDR3 length: 16

CDR3 protein: CAWRMEGGRYNEQFF
V gene: TRBV30
clone size: -
J gene: TRBJ2-1
CDR3 length: 15

CDR3 protein: CASSDLPTDTYEQYF
V gene: TRBV2
clone size: few
J gene: TRBJ2-7
CDR3 length: 15

CDR3 protein: CASSNGPRLFF
V gene: TRBV14
clone size: once
J gene: TRBJ1-4
CDR3 length: 11

CDR3 protein: CASSASSGGYNEQFF
V gene: TRBV7-2
clone size: -
J gene: TRBJ2-1
CDR3 length: 15

CDR3 protein: CASTRTGLAYEQYF
V gene: TRBV6-1
clone size: -
J gene: TRBJ2-7
CDR3 length: 14

CDR3 protein: CAWSALSIYF
V gene: TRBV30
clone size: -
J gene: TRBJ1-1
CDR3 length: 10

CDR3 protein: CASRIFRGSGGMPTQYF
V gene: TRBV28
clone size: -
J gene: TRBJ2-5
CDR3 length: 17

CDR3 protein: CAWDRVGAFF
V gene: TRBV30
clone size: once
J gene: TRBJ1-1
CDR3 length: 10

CDR3 protein: CASSLGLTGHSSTDTQYF
V gene: TRBV7-6
clone size: -
J gene: TRBJ2-3
CDR3 length: 18

CDR3 protein: CAWSDPGGINLREQFF
V gene: TRBV30
clone size: -
J gene: TRBJ2-1
CDR3 length: 16

CDR3 protein: CASSLFGETQYF
V gene: TRBV5-4
clone size: -
J gene: TRBJ2-5
CDR3 length: 12

CDR3 protein: CAWRVGANYGYTF
V gene: TRBV30
clone size: few
J gene: TRBJ1-2
CDR3 length: 13

CDR3 protein: CASSHGLAGASYEQYF
V gene: TRBV7-9
clone size: -
J gene: TRBJ2-7
CDR3 length: 16

CDR3 protein: CATRPAGAGQPQHF
V gene: TRBV6-5
clone size: -
J gene: TRBJ1-5
CDR3 length: 14

CDR3 protein: CASSRQQETQYF
V gene: TRBV5-8
clone size: -
J gene: TRBJ2-5
CDR3 length: 12

CDR3 protein: CASSATGGTGELFF
V gene: TRBV9
clone size: few
J gene: TRBJ2-2
CDR3 length: 14

CDR3 protein: CASSPAPGADNSPLHF
V gene: TRBV27
clone size: few
J gene: TRBJ1-6
CDR3 length: 16

CDR3 protein: CASSPKTGQETQYF
V gene: TRBV5-1
clone size: -
J gene: TRBJ2-5
CDR3 length: 14

CDR3 protein: CASSQSEGNVYGYTF
V gene: TRBV4-1
clone size: -
J gene: TRBJ1-2
CDR3 length: 15

CDR3 protein: CASSPAAGGSGNTIYF
V gene: TRBV18
clone size: once
J gene: TRBJ1-3
CDR3 length: 16